These T cell receptor beta chains were read from a single sample in a study of T cells after yellow fever vaccination. TCRdb called the 5' RACE reads again in MiXCR, with one record for every CDR3 protein. Among 300,000 to 450,000 distinct CDR3 sequences listed, about 6.2% were seen once. The sample in question was PBMCs, obtained 5 days after the yellow fever booster vaccination. The receptors stem from a man younger than 45 who received the YFV17D yellow fever vaccine. The CDR3 runs from the conserved cysteine through the conserved F or W. The D gene is left open where the match is weak. Expanded clones are given a class, and other clones once, few, many or no size at all.

d_gene,len,v_gene,j_gene,abundance,CDR3nt,CDR3aa
TRBD1,15,TRBV6-1,TRBJ1-2,few,TGTGCCAGCAGACCCGGACAGGGAACTTCCTATGGCTACACCTTC,CASRPGQGTSYGYTF
TRBD2,14,TRBV5-1,TRBJ2-3,many,TGCGCCAGCAGCTCCGGACTAGCGAAAGATACGCAGTATTTT,CASSSGLAKDTQYF
NA,16,TRBV15,TRBJ1-5,few,TGTGCCACCAGCAGAGGTACAGGAGGCCAAAATCAGCCCCAGCATTTT,CATSRGTGGQNQPQHF
TRBD2,15,TRBV20-1,TRBJ2-3,many,TGCAGTGCGGGGACTAGCGGGAGGGGGACAGATACGCAGTATTTT,CSAGTSGRGTDTQYF
NA,11,TRBV2,TRBJ2-7,few,TGTGCCAGCGGGTTCACCTACGAGCAGTACTTC,CASGFTYEQYF
TRBD1,15,TRBV5-1,TRBJ1-6,few,TGCGCCAGCAGCGGGGGACAGGTCACTTATTCACCCCTCCACTTT,CASSGGQVTYSPLHF
NA,14,TRBV20-1,TRBJ2-3,NA,TGCAGTGCCCAAAGGAGTTCTAGCACAGATACGCAGTATTTT,CSAQRSSSTDTQYF
TRBD1,13,TRBV7-8,TRBJ1-2,NA,TGTGCCAGCAGCCCTGGACAGGGTTTTGGCTACACCTTC,CASSPGQGFGYTF
NA,12,TRBV6-2/TRBV6-3,TRBJ2-3,NA,TGTGCCAGCAGTCAACGAGGAAATACGCAGTATTTT,CASSQRGNTQYF
TRBD2,16,TRBV7-2,TRBJ2-3,many,TGTGCCAGCAGCGTCACTACAAGCGGGAGTCGAAATACGCAGTATTTT,CASSVTTSGSRNTQYF
NA,14,TRBV4-2,TRBJ1-2,few,TGTGCCAGCAGCCTCGCACTTGGGGAGTATGGCTACACCTTC,CASSLALGEYGYTF
NA,18,TRBV5-1,TRBJ2-1,few,TGCGCCAGCAGCGCCCTTGATAGGCGGAGGAGCTCCTACAATGAGCAGTTCTTC,CASSALDRRRSSYNEQFF
NA,14,TRBV5-1,TRBJ2-4,many,TGCGCCAGCAGCGGGAGGCAGGGCCCTAGCATTCAGTACTTC,CASSGRQGPSIQYF
TRBD1,14,TRBV5-1,TRBJ1-4,few,TGCGCCAGCAGCTTTGACAGGGGTGAGGAAAAACTGTTTTTT,CASSFDRGEEKLFF
NA,15,TRBV15,TRBJ2-7,NA,TGTGCCACCAGCAGAGATACAGGGAGATGGCGCGAGCAGTACTTC,CATSRDTGRWREQYF
TRBD1,14,TRBV7-2,TRBJ2-5,few,TGTGCCAGCAGCCTCGACAGGGCTCTCGAGACCCAGTACTTC,CASSLDRALETQYF
TRBD1,14,TRBV7-2,TRBJ1-4,few,TGTGCCAGCAGCTCGGACAGGTGGAATGAAAAACTGTTTTTT,CASSSDRWNEKLFF
TRBD2,15,TRBV27,TRBJ2-3,few,TGTGCCAGCAGGTTAGCGGGATCCCCCACAGATACGCAGTATTTT,CASRLAGSPTDTQYF
TRBD2,15,TRBV7-2,TRBJ2-7,NA,TGTGCCAGCAGCTTCCCTAGCGGGAGCTCCTACGAGCAGTACTTC,CASSFPSGSSYEQYF
NA,14,TRBV20-1,TRBJ2-1,NA,TGCAGTGCTCCCCAGCGTACCTCCTACAATGAGCAGTTCTTC,CSAPQRTSYNEQFF
TRBD1,16,TRBV7-6,TRBJ2-1,NA,TGTGCCAGCAGCTTAGATAGACAGGGTGCCGGCGATGAGCAGTTCTTC,CASSLDRQGAGDEQFF
NA,13,TRBV6-2/TRBV6-3,TRBJ2-7,many,TGTGCCATCCGCCCGGCGGGGTCCTACGAGCAGTACTTC,CAIRPAGSYEQYF
TRBD2,16,TRBV7-9,TRBJ2-3,few,TGTGCCAGCAGCCCTCTAGGTAGCGGGTCTACAGATACGCAGTATTTT,CASSPLGSGSTDTQYF
NA,12,TRBV29-1,TRBJ2-3,many,TGCAGCGTTGAGAGCGGTCTCAGAACGCAGTATTTT,CSVESGLRTQYF
NA,12,TRBV11-2,TRBJ2-4,few,TGTGCCAGCAGCTCTAACGAAAACATTCAGTACTTC,CASSSNENIQYF
NA,18,TRBV25-1,TRBJ2-6,NA,TGTGCCAGCAGTGAATTGGGGGGTATCGACTCTGGGGCCAACGTCCTGACTTTC,CASSELGGIDSGANVLTF
TRBD2,14,TRBV10-3,TRBJ2-1,NA,TGTGCCATCAGTGAACAGCGGGAGGGCGGGGAGCAGTTCTTC,CAISEQREGGEQFF
NA,14,TRBV15,TRBJ2-5,many,TGTGCCACCAGCAGAGAGGGGCGACGGGAGACCCAGTACTTC,CATSREGRRETQYF
NA,12,TRBV6-6,TRBJ2-2,many,TGTGCCAGCACTGGCCCGACCGGGGAGCTGTTTTTT,CASTGPTGELFF
TRBD1,14,TRBV11-2,TRBJ1-5,many,TGTGCCAGCAGCCAACAGGGGTCGGGTCAGCCCCAGCATTTT,CASSQQGSGQPQHF
NA,14,TRBV11-3,TRBJ2-2,few,TGTGCCAGCAGCTTAGAATCCGGGCCCGGGGAGCTGTTTTTT,CASSLESGPGELFF
TRBD1,15,TRBV15,TRBJ2-7,NA,TGTGCCACCAGCAGAGAGAGGGACAGGACCTACGAGCAGTACTTC,CATSRERDRTYEQYF
NA,16,TRBV7-9,TRBJ2-1,many,TGTGCCAGCAGCTTAGGTATGGACAACCTTTACAATGAGCAGTTCTTC,CASSLGMDNLYNEQFF
NA,13,TRBV24-1,TRBJ2-5,few,TGTGCCACCAGTGATTTGCAGGGGGAGACCCAGTACTTC,CATSDLQGETQYF
TRBD2,15,TRBV25-1,TRBJ2-7,NA,TGTGCCAGCGGACCCTACGCGGGAGGTTCCTACGAGCAGTACTTC,CASGPYAGGSYEQYF
NA,15,TRBV5-1,TRBJ2-3,many,TGCGCCAGCAGCTTGGCAGGGAGGAGCACAGATACGCAGTATTTT,CASSLAGRSTDTQYF
NA,11,TRBV30,TRBJ2-5,few,TGTGCCTGGACGGCGGAAGAGACCCAGTACTTC,CAWTAEETQYF
TRBD1,15,TRBV12-3/TRBV12-4,TRBJ2-1,many,TGTGCCAGCAGGGGGGACAGGGCCCACTACAATGAGCAGTTCTTC,CASRGDRAHYNEQFF
TRBD1,14,TRBV7-2,TRBJ2-7,many,TGTGCCAGCAGCAAGGACAGGGGGCGCAACGAGCAGTACTTC,CASSKDRGRNEQYF
TRBD1,18,TRBV11-2,TRBJ2-2,many,TGTGCCAGCAGCTTACCAGGGACAGGAGGGGTCGTGACCGGGGAGCTGTTTTTT,CASSLPGTGGVVTGELFF